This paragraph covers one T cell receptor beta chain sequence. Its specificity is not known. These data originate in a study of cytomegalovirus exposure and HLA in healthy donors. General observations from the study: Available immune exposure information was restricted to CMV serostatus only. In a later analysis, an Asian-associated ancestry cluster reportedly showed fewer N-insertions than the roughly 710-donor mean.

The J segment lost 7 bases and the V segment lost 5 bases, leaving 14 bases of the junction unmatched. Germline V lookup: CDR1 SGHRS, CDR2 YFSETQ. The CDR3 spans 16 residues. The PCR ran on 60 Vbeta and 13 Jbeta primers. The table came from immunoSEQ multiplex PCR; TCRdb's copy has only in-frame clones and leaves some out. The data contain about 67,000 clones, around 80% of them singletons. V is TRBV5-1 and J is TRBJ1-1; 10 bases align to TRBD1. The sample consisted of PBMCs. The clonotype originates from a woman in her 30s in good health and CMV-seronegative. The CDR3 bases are TGCGCCAGCAGTTTTTTTCCCGGGACAGGGGAAAATGAAGCTTTCTTT. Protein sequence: CASSFFPGTGENEAFF. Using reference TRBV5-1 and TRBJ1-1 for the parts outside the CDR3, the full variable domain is KAGVTQTPRYLIKTRGQQVTLSCSPISGHRSVSWYQQTPGQGLQFLFEYFSETQRNKGNFPGRFSGRQFSNSRSEMNVSTLELGDSALYLCASSFFPGTGENEAFFGQGTRLTVV.